This T cell receptor (beta chain) was observed in a study of T cells in Graves' hyperthyroidism and ophthalmopathy (dated by TCRdb to the late 2010s). Some background on the complete study: Peripheral blood was sampled at the time of initial diagnosis, prior to any treatment. To identify distinguishing TCR V-J signatures, a discovery cohort of some 100 patients was used, comprising under 45 with Graves' ophthalmopathy and around 57 with stable Graves' hyperthyroidism. Whether ophthalmopathy could be predicted prospectively was tested in an independent validation cohort made up of under 20 hyperthyroidism patients plus 17 patients who later progressed to ophthalmopathy. For training and testing, the 100 or so patients in the discovery cohort were randomly divided in a 7:3 ratio. Following sampling, methimazole starting at 30 mg daily was given to hyperthyroidism patients, and high-dose intravenous methylprednisolone was given to ophthalmopathy patients. The paper describes TCR Vbeta CDR3 sequencing of around 130 peripheral blood samples, made up of roughly 40 ophthalmopathy patients, around 78 hyperthyroidism patients and 17 progressor patients. In roughly six Graves' hyperthyroidism patients, the study also compared T-cell repertoires from thyroid tissue with T-cell repertoires from blood.

The study at large found these results: In validation, the model predicted progression to ophthalmopathy a median of 6.5 months before onset, with approximately 70% sensitivity and almost 75% specificity. Sample size was not statistically predetermined, and investigators were not blinded to group allocation. A model built on a 13 V-J signature distinguished ophthalmopathy from stable hyperthyroidism, reaching roughly 88% sensitivity and about 81% specificity in cross-validation and 80%/75% in testing. Blood samples also contained most of the expanded thyroid clonotypes (frequency above 0.001), which suggests that blood repertoires may reflect thyroid immune responses.

Regarding this clonotype: There is no known antigen for this receptor. The junction differs from germline at one of its ends, possibly a read error.

The TCR beta CDR3 regions were amplified from the RNA transcripts. The first round of RT-PCR for the TCR CDR3 was performed with the HTBI primer set and the Qiagen OneStep RT-PCR kit. Libraries were constructed in a second round of multiplex PCR, after which size selection and purification were performed. Sequencing of the libraries was done on an Illumina HiSeq2000 using paired-end 100 bp reads. In the original analysis: SOAPnuke was used to process the raw data, removing reads that contained adapters or uncalled bases, had a mean Phred below 15, or lacked an exact match to the constant primer or identifier. COPE v1.2.5 was used to merge high-quality paired reads, and clonotypes were defined as unique nucleotide sequences. MiTCR v1.1 was used to align clonotypes to the IMGT TRBV, TRBD and TRBJ reference segments. Only V-J combinations with frequency above 0.0001, covering about 99% of repertoires, were analysed. The TCS score was defined as the ratio of F50 (clonal expansion) to E x V (chaos), calculated using BLOSUM62-based TCRdist between CDR3 peptides within each V-J. Welch's t-statistics and random forest reduced fewer than 600 V-J features to 13, which were used in a naive Bayes classifier (R e1071). Thyroid-blood repertoire similarity was quantified with the Morisita-Horn index. TCRdb reprocessed the public reads (quality trimming at Q25 with fastp, clone calling with MiXCR) and kept in-frame beta chains. Entries that share a CDR3 protein sequence are merged under the most common genes and DNA. The V and J calls and clone size come from TCRdb's table, not from the authors' own analysis. A total of roughly 56,000 distinct CDR3 sequences appear in this sample, about 50% of them only once. Under 15% of the sample is in the top ten clones.

Reading the germline V gene (reference sequence) gives CDR1 DFQATT and CDR2 SNEGSKA. The CDR3 sequence holds 11 residues, the cysteine and phenylalanine included. Only CDR3 DNA remains: 33 bases, in frame from the first base. Ophthalmopathy patients had moderately to severely active disease, Clinical Activity Score of at least 3, NOSPECS grade of at least 4, and duration under 3 months. Patients with uncontrolled infections, other autoimmune diseases, pregnancy or lactation were excluded. Clinical symptoms, serum thyroxine and TRAb, thyroid ultrasound, and orbital computed tomography formed the basis for the diagnoses. PBMCs were separated from under 12 ml of fresh peripheral blood using Ficoll-Paque density gradient centrifugation. Trizol reagent was used to extract total RNA, and RNA quality was then checked on an Agilent 2100 Bioanalyzer.

Rearrangement joined TRBV20-1 to TRBJ1-2; tentative D gene TRBD1, with 6 bases matching. The source is a woman in her 30s with Graves' ophthalmopathy. Sequencing input: blood. The DNA sequence follows: TGCAATGCTGATGGGGGCGCCGGCTACACCTTC. Its amino acids are CNADGGAGYTF.